This is a list of T cell receptor beta chains from one sample in a study of blood T cell repertoires in COVID-19. Sequenced by immunoSEQ multiplex PCR; TCRdb stores in-frame clones only, minus some. The sample records 150,000 or so clones, roughly 78% being singletons. The specimen sequenced was peripheral blood. The receptors originated from a human donor with acute or convalescent COVID-19. The donor label of this sample is uncertain. The CDR3 runs from the conserved cysteine through the conserved F or W. D genes are given only for firm matches. Part of the rows lack a size; the others show once, few, many or a class for expanded clones.

d_call: NA; clone_size: NA; v_call: TRBV6-5; j_call: TRBJ2-1; cdr3_nt: TGTGCCAGCAGTTATTCCCTCTACAATGAGCAGTTCTTC; cdr3_aa: CASSYSLYNEQFF
d_call: NA; clone_size: NA; v_call: TRBV19; j_call: TRBJ1-2; cdr3_nt: TGTGCCAGTAGTATCTACCCAGGGCTCAACTATGGCTACACCTTC; cdr3_aa: CASSIYPGLNYGYTF
d_call: NA; clone_size: NA; v_call: TRBV5-1; j_call: TRBJ2-3; cdr3_nt: TGCGCCAGCAGATGGCGCACAGATACGCAGTATTTT; cdr3_aa: CASRWRTDTQYF
d_call: NA; clone_size: NA; v_call: TRBV9; j_call: TRBJ2-7; cdr3_nt: TGTGCCAGCAGCGTAGCTGGAGGGGTTAAGCAACGCGAGCAGTACTTC; cdr3_aa: CASSVAGGVKQREQYF
d_call: TRBD2; clone_size: NA; v_call: TRBV24-1; j_call: TRBJ2-3; cdr3_nt: TGTGCCACCAGTGCGGGAGGGGGACGACGGTATTTT; cdr3_aa: CATSAGGGRRYF
d_call: TRBD1; clone_size: NA; v_call: TRBV6-5; j_call: TRBJ1-6; cdr3_nt: TGTGCCAGCAGTCCCCGACAGGGTAGTTCACCCCTCCACTTT; cdr3_aa: CASSPRQGSSPLHF
d_call: NA; clone_size: NA; v_call: TRBV2; j_call: TRBJ2-3; cdr3_nt: TGTGCCAGCAGTAGGGAGATAGGCACAGATACGCAGTATTTT; cdr3_aa: CASSREIGTDTQYF
d_call: NA; clone_size: NA; v_call: TRBV5-4; j_call: TRBJ2-1; cdr3_nt: TGTGCCAGCAGCTCAGAGGGTCTAACCTACAATGAGCAGTTCTTC; cdr3_aa: CASSSEGLTYNEQFF
d_call: NA; clone_size: NA; v_call: TRBV19; j_call: TRBJ1-5; cdr3_nt: TGTGCCAGTAATACCCCAGCCGGGGTATCGAATCAGCCCCAGCATTTT; cdr3_aa: CASNTPAGVSNQPQHF
d_call: NA; clone_size: NA; v_call: TRBV4-1; j_call: TRBJ2-5; cdr3_nt: TGCGCCAGCAGCCAAGATGCGAGGCGGGAGACCCAGTACTTC; cdr3_aa: CASSQDARRETQYF
d_call: NA; clone_size: NA; v_call: TRBV3-1/TRBV3-2; j_call: TRBJ2-7; cdr3_nt: TGTGCCAGCAGCCAAGCAACCTCGGGGTACGGGGAGCAGTACTTC; cdr3_aa: CASSQATSGYGEQYF
d_call: NA; clone_size: NA; v_call: TRBV7-9; j_call: TRBJ2-5; cdr3_nt: TGTGCCAGCAGCTTCACGACCCCAGGGGAGACCCAGTACTTC; cdr3_aa: CASSFTTPGETQYF
d_call: TRBD2; clone_size: NA; v_call: TRBV3-1/TRBV3-2; j_call: TRBJ2-5; cdr3_nt: TGTGCCAGCAGCCGCGCGGGGGGGCCGGAGACCCAGTACTTC; cdr3_aa: CASSRAGGPETQYF
d_call: NA; clone_size: NA; v_call: TRBV4-3; j_call: TRBJ1-5; cdr3_nt: TGCGCCAGCAGCCAAGGTGGACTGTTGAATCAGCCCCAGCATTTT; cdr3_aa: CASSQGGLLNQPQHF
d_call: NA; clone_size: NA; v_call: TRBV2; j_call: TRBJ1-1; cdr3_nt: TGTGCCAGCAGTGAAGACGCAGGGGTAGCTTTCTTT; cdr3_aa: CASSEDAGVAFF
d_call: TRBD1; clone_size: once; v_call: TRBV5-1; j_call: TRBJ1-2; cdr3_nt: TGCGCCAGCAGCTCCCGACAGGGGGGCTACACCTTC; cdr3_aa: CASSSRQGGYTF
d_call: NA; clone_size: NA; v_call: TRBV5-1; j_call: TRBJ1-2; cdr3_nt: TGCGCCAGCAGCTTGACCCCGGGACAAAAAGATGGCTACACCTTC; cdr3_aa: CASSLTPGQKDGYTF
d_call: TRBD2; clone_size: NA; v_call: TRBV9; j_call: TRBJ2-5; cdr3_nt: TGTGCCAGCAGCCCCCCGGGACTAGGGATGGAGACCCAGTACTTC; cdr3_aa: CASSPPGLGMETQYF
d_call: TRBD1; clone_size: NA; v_call: TRBV6-5; j_call: TRBJ1-3; cdr3_nt: TGTGCCAGCAGACCTACCGACAGGGCTAGGGACACCATATATTTT; cdr3_aa: CASRPTDRARDTIYF
d_call: NA; clone_size: once; v_call: TRBV5-5; j_call: TRBJ1-1; cdr3_nt: TGTGCCAGCAGCTTGAAAGGGGGGGCCGCTTTCTTT; cdr3_aa: CASSLKGGAAFF
d_call: NA; clone_size: NA; v_call: TRBV5-8; j_call: TRBJ1-2; cdr3_nt: TGTGCCAGCAGCTTGGAACAGGGCTTTAATGGCTACACCTTC; cdr3_aa: CASSLEQGFNGYTF
d_call: TRBD2; clone_size: NA; v_call: TRBV10-3; j_call: TRBJ2-7; cdr3_nt: TGTGCCATCGGGGGACTAGCGGGGGGCGCCTACGAGCAGTACTTC; cdr3_aa: CAIGGLAGGAYEQYF
d_call: NA; clone_size: NA; v_call: TRBV6-5; j_call: TRBJ1-5; cdr3_nt: TGTGCCAGCATGATCAGGGGATATAGCAATCAGCCCCAGCATTTT; cdr3_aa: CASMIRGYSNQPQHF
d_call: NA; clone_size: NA; v_call: TRBV10-1; j_call: TRBJ1-2; cdr3_nt: TGCGCCAGCCAGCACAGGGACGACGGGATTGAGGATGGCTACACCTTC; cdr3_aa: CASQHRDDGIEDGYTF
d_call: TRBD2; clone_size: NA; v_call: TRBV3-1/TRBV3-2; j_call: TRBJ2-2; cdr3_nt: TGTGCCAGCAGCCATTTGACTAGCGGGGTTACGAACACCGGGGAGCTGTTTTTT; cdr3_aa: CASSHLTSGVTNTGELFF
d_call: NA; clone_size: NA; v_call: TRBV2; j_call: TRBJ1-3; cdr3_nt: TGTGCCGGGGCAACAGGGAGAACAGATGACAGCTCTGGAAACACCATATATTTT; cdr3_aa: CAGATGRTDDSSGNTIYF
d_call: NA; clone_size: once; v_call: TRBV3-1/TRBV3-2; j_call: TRBJ1-2; cdr3_nt: TGTGCCAGCAGCCCAGGAGGATCCTATGGCTACACCTTC; cdr3_aa: CASSPGGSYGYTF
d_call: NA; clone_size: NA; v_call: TRBV5-1; j_call: TRBJ1-2; cdr3_nt: TGCGCCAGCAGCCCCGTCCGAGGCGAAGGCTACACCTTC; cdr3_aa: CASSPVRGEGYTF
d_call: NA; clone_size: NA; v_call: TRBV6-5; j_call: TRBJ1-1; cdr3_nt: TGTGCCAGCAGTAGATACGATCCCAGGGACACTGAAGCTTTCTTT; cdr3_aa: CASSRYDPRDTEAFF
d_call: TRBD2; clone_size: once; v_call: TRBV7-2; j_call: TRBJ2-1; cdr3_nt: TGTGCCAGCAGCTCCCAGGGGCTAGCGGGGGACAATGAGCAGTTCTTC; cdr3_aa: CASSSQGLAGDNEQFF
d_call: NA; clone_size: NA; v_call: TRBV7-3; j_call: TRBJ2-1; cdr3_nt: TGTGCCAGCAGCCCCAGGGGTGGCAGGGTTTCGATCGGTGAGCAGTTCTTC; cdr3_aa: CASSPRGGRVSIGEQFF
d_call: TRBD2; clone_size: NA; v_call: TRBV3-1/TRBV3-2; j_call: TRBJ2-3; cdr3_nt: TGTGCCAGCAGCCCGGGGACTAGCGGGGGCCTCAGCACAGATACGCAGTATTTT; cdr3_aa: CASSPGTSGGLSTDTQYF
d_call: TRBD1; clone_size: NA; v_call: TRBV12-3/TRBV12-4; j_call: TRBJ1-2; cdr3_nt: TGTGCCAGCAGCCCCGACAGGGGTGGCTACACCTTC; cdr3_aa: CASSPDRGGYTF
d_call: NA; clone_size: NA; v_call: TRBV9; j_call: TRBJ1-5; cdr3_nt: TGTGCCAGCAGCTCGCTTAACCCGGGAAAGCCCCAGCATTTT; cdr3_aa: CASSSLNPGKPQHF
d_call: TRBD2; clone_size: NA; v_call: TRBV10-1; j_call: TRBJ2-3; cdr3_nt: TGCGCCAGCAGTTCGGGGGGTGCCACAGATACGCAGTATTTT; cdr3_aa: CASSSGGATDTQYF
d_call: NA; clone_size: NA; v_call: TRBV6-2/TRBV6-3; j_call: TRBJ2-7; cdr3_nt: TGTGCCAGCAGTTACTCCAGGGGCTACGAGCAGTACTTC; cdr3_aa: CASSYSRGYEQYF
d_call: TRBD2; clone_size: NA; v_call: TRBV19; j_call: TRBJ2-7; cdr3_nt: TGTGCCAGTAGCCCGGGGGGGACATTCCCCTACGAGCAGTACTTC; cdr3_aa: CASSPGGTFPYEQYF
d_call: NA; clone_size: few; v_call: TRBV19; j_call: TRBJ1-4; cdr3_nt: TGTGCCAGTAGTATGGGCCAGGATGGTGAAAAACTGTTTTTT; cdr3_aa: CASSMGQDGEKLFF
d_call: TRBD2; clone_size: once; v_call: TRBV11-2; j_call: TRBJ2-2; cdr3_nt: TGTGCCAGCAGCCGCCCTTCGGGGGGGGTCACCGGGGAGCTGTTTTTT; cdr3_aa: CASSRPSGGVTGELFF
d_call: NA; clone_size: NA; v_call: TRBV9; j_call: TRBJ1-1; cdr3_nt: TGTGCCAGCAGCCCCCTGGGAGGTGGGGCCACTGAAGCTTTCTTT; cdr3_aa: CASSPLGGGATEAFF
d_call: TRBD1; clone_size: NA; v_call: TRBV7-2; j_call: TRBJ2-7; cdr3_nt: TGTGCCAGCAGCTCGGGACAGGGATTCTCCTACGAGCAGTACTTC; cdr3_aa: CASSSGQGFSYEQYF
d_call: TRBD1; clone_size: NA; v_call: TRBV2; j_call: TRBJ1-3; cdr3_nt: TGTGCCAGCAGGGACCGCGGGACAGCTGGAAACACCATATATTTT; cdr3_aa: CASRDRGTAGNTIYF
d_call: NA; clone_size: once; v_call: TRBV7-9; j_call: TRBJ1-1; cdr3_nt: TGTGCCAGCAGCCCTTGGAGTAGTAACAGGGCCACTGAAGCTTTCTTT; cdr3_aa: CASSPWSSNRATEAFF
d_call: NA; clone_size: NA; v_call: TRBV7-6; j_call: TRBJ1-4; cdr3_nt: TGTGCCAGCAGCTCCCGAACAGGGTATAATGAAAAACTGTTTTTT; cdr3_aa: CASSSRTGYNEKLFF
d_call: TRBD2; clone_size: once; v_call: TRBV11-3; j_call: TRBJ2-5; cdr3_nt: TGTGCCAGCAGCGTCACCGGGACTAGTCGAGAGACCCAGTACTTC; cdr3_aa: CASSVTGTSRETQYF
d_call: NA; clone_size: NA; v_call: TRBV7-9; j_call: TRBJ1-2; cdr3_nt: TGTGCCAGCAGCTTAGCTAACCCTACCTATGGCTACACCTTC; cdr3_aa: CASSLANPTYGYTF
d_call: TRBD1; clone_size: NA; v_call: TRBV6-5; j_call: TRBJ2-7; cdr3_nt: TGTGCCAGCAGGGACAGGGGGTTCTCCTACGAGCAGTACTTC; cdr3_aa: CASRDRGFSYEQYF
d_call: TRBD1; clone_size: NA; v_call: TRBV6-5; j_call: TRBJ1-2; cdr3_nt: TGTGCCAGCAGTTACTCGGGAGGACAGGGGGCGAGAGGCTACACCTTC; cdr3_aa: CASSYSGGQGARGYTF
d_call: TRBD2; clone_size: NA; v_call: TRBV7-9; j_call: TRBJ2-7; cdr3_nt: TGTGCCAGCAGCCCGCCGGGGGGGGTGAGCAACGAGCAGTACTTC; cdr3_aa: CASSPPGGVSNEQYF
d_call: TRBD1; clone_size: NA; v_call: TRBV5-1; j_call: TRBJ1-5; cdr3_nt: TGCGCCAGCAGCCGAGCGGGGACAGGGCAAAATAGCAATCAGCCCCAGCATTTT; cdr3_aa: CASSRAGTGQNSNQPQHF